This T cell receptor beta chain was documented in a study of T cell responses to AZD1222 COVID-19 vaccine. Study in general: Pooled samples include second doses given at about 4 or 12 weeks. Whole-study results and caveats: The breadth and depth of Spike-specific TCRs increased once two AZD1222 doses had been given.

Assay: immunoSEQ multiplex PCR; the TCRdb copy retains only in-frame clones and omits some. The sample shows 95,000 to 100,000 clones, around nine tenths of them seen only once. As regards this clone: Its antigen is unidentified.

V lost 4 bases to trimming and J lost 2 bases; unmatched junction nucleotides: 6. Germline lookup yields CDR1 SGDLS and CDR2 YYNGEE. This CDR3 region has 16 residues. This sequence originates from an adult in good health. The sequencing here drew on peripheral blood, taken on day 0 of AZD1222 vaccination. V usage is TRBV9 and J usage is TRBJ2-3, with 11 bases that match TRBD2. This CDR3 reads CASSRTSGGTTDTQYF. The CDR3 DNA reads TGTGCCAGCAGCAGAACTAGCGGGGGCACCACAGATACGCAGTATTTT.